This entry concerns a single T cell receptor (beta chain). What it recognizes is unknown. The sample comes from a study of T cells expressing NK-cell markers. Study-level information: The TCR beta repertoires originated in sorted CD3+CD56+NKG2C+, CD3+CD56+NKG2C- and CD3+CD56-NKG2C+ T cells.

Germline CDR1 ENHRY, CDR2 SYGVKD. This CDR3 has 15 residues. The study's findings and limits: In 5 or 6 donors, dominant NKG2C+ clonotypes were roughly 1.0-7.5% of CD8+ T cells.

What made the TCR beta cDNA was 5'RACE template switching with UMIs. TCRdb reprocessed the 5' RACE reads; each CDR3 protein has one entry and no DNA is given. The table for this sample gives 200,000 to 300,000 distinct CDR3 sequences. The chain has TRBV10-3 and TRBJ2-1; TCRdb's D gene call, TRBD2, goes unchecked for lack of DNA. The source of this sequence is a man in his late teens or twenties in good health. Sequenced material: blood T cells: a sorted CD56 or NKG2C T cell subset, CD4+ or CD8+ T cells, or bulk PBMC T cells (not recorded which). CDR3: CAISPSTTNYNEQFF.